This is a list of T cell receptor beta chains from one sample in a study of blood T cell repertoires in COVID-19. Assay: immunoSEQ multiplex PCR; the TCRdb copy retains only in-frame clones and omits some. The data hold 70,000 to 95,000 clones, with about 81% observed a single time. Sequencing input: peripheral blood. The receptors derive from a human donor in a cohort sampled during active COVID-19. CDR3s include the opening cysteine and the closing phenylalanine or tryptophan. The D gene is left open where the match is weak. Rows give clone size only sometimes, using once, few, many, or a class for an expanded clone.

j_call d_call clone_size v_call cdr3_aa cdr3_nt
TRBJ1-5 . . TRBV10-3 CAISEQAGLNQPQHF TGTGCCATCAGTGAGCAAGCGGGTCTCAATCAGCCCCAGCATTTT
TRBJ1-5 . . TRBV28 CASSPNGGGSNQPQHF TGTGCCAGCAGTCCAAATGGGGGCGGTAGCAATCAGCCCCAGCATTTT
TRBJ1-1 TRBD1 . TRBV19 CASSIMKGTGSGTEAFF TGTGCCAGTAGTATAATGAAGGGGACAGGGAGTGGCACTGAAGCTTTCTTT
TRBJ2-6 . . TRBV5-6 CASSLPVSGANVLTF TGTGCCAGCAGCTTGCCAGTCTCTGGGGCCAACGTCCTGACTTTC
TRBJ2-3 TRBD2 few TRBV14 CASSQGRLAGGRTQYF TGTGCCAGCAGCCAAGGGCGGCTAGCGGGGGGGCGTACGCAGTATTTT
TRBJ1-6 . few TRBV7-2 CASSLDWSPLHF TGTGCCAGCAGCTTAGACTGGTCACCCCTCCACTTT
TRBJ2-1 TRBD2 many TRBV5-6 CASIRAGENNEQFF TGTGCCAGCATCCGAGCGGGGGAGAACAATGAGCAGTTCTTC
TRBJ2-3 TRBD1 . TRBV2 CASMDRGMSDTQYF TGTGCCAGCATGGACAGGGGGATGTCGGATACGCAGTATTTT
TRBJ1-1 . . TRBV10-3 CAIKTGTKNTEAFF TGTGCCATAAAAACCGGGACAAAGAACACTGAAGCTTTCTTT
TRBJ1-2 . . TRBV7-3 CASSPDSEAHGDGYTF TGTGCCAGCAGCCCTGACAGTGAGGCCCACGGAGATGGCTACACCTTC
TRBJ2-2 TRBD2 . TRBV10-2 CASSEQLAGTGELFF TGCGCCAGCAGTGAACAACTAGCGGGGACCGGGGAGCTGTTTTTT
TRBJ1-2 . . TRBV11-2 CASSLSQGSGINYGYTF TGTGCCAGCAGCTTATCCCAGGGGAGCGGGATTAACTATGGCTACACCTTC
TRBJ1-6 . . TRBV6-5 CASSYMESPLHF TGTGCCAGCAGTTACATGGAGTCACCCCTCCACTTT
TRBJ1-1 . . TRBV30 CAWSQWNTEAFF TGTGCCTGGAGTCAGTGGAACACTGAAGCTTTCTTT
TRBJ1-1 . . TRBV7-9 CASSLAIGGGVMNTEAFF TGTGCCAGCAGCTTAGCTATTGGCGGGGGGGTCATGAACACTGAAGCTTTCTTT
TRBJ1-4 . . TRBV9 CASSVTDTVNEKLFF TGTGCCAGCAGCGTGACAGATACCGTTAATGAAAAACTGTTTTTT
TRBJ1-1 . . TRBV30 CAWSGTATEAFF TGTGCCTGGAGTGGGACAGCCACTGAAGCTTTCTTT
TRBJ2-3 . . TRBV5-6 CASSSGQIADTQYF TGTGCCAGCAGCTCTGGACAGATTGCAGATACGCAGTATTTT
TRBJ2-1 TRBD2 . TRBV20-1 CSASRRGGRNEQFF TGCAGTGCTAGTCGGCGGGGGGGCCGCAATGAGCAGTTCTTC
TRBJ2-3 TRBD2 . TRBV7-8 CASSLDIKRGDTDTQYF TGTGCCAGCAGCTTAGACATTAAGCGGGGTGACACAGATACGCAGTATTTT
TRBJ1-4 . . TRBV24-1 CATSPGVGVEKLFF TGTGCCACCAGTCCGGGAGTTGGGGTTGAAAAACTGTTTTTT
TRBJ1-1 TRBD1 once TRBV7-8 CASRSGQGIMNTEAFF TGTGCCAGCAGGTCAGGACAGGGTATTATGAACACTGAAGCTTTCTTT
TRBJ1-2 . . TRBV4-1 CASSQQTGANYGYTF TGCGCCAGCAGCCAACAGACAGGAGCGAACTATGGCTACACCTTC
TRBJ2-7 . . TRBV7-2 CASSLDKGPYEQYF TGTGCCAGCAGCTTAGATAAGGGGCCCTACGAGCAGTACTTC
TRBJ2-3 . few TRBV7-2 CASSFGGFRDTQYF TGTGCCAGCAGCTTCGGCGGTTTTAGAGATACGCAGTATTTT
TRBJ2-5 TRBD1 . TRBV5-1 CASSRPTGGLETQYF TGCGCCAGCAGCAGACCGACAGGGGGCCTGGAGACCCAGTACTTC
TRBJ1-5 TRBD1 once TRBV6-5 CASGRDRVQPQHF TGTGCCAGCGGCCGGGACAGGGTTCAGCCCCAGCATTTT
TRBJ2-7 . . TRBV21-1 CASAKHFWASGGHYEQYF TGTGCCAGCGCAAAGCATTTTTGGGCTAGCGGGGGCCATTACGAGCAGTACTTC
TRBJ1-5 . . TRBV6-5 CASSLQGSNQPQHF TGTGCCAGCAGTCTACAGGGTAGCAATCAGCCCCAGCATTTT
TRBJ2-1 TRBD1 few TRBV7-3 CASSLTHSRDRETNEQFF TGTGCCAGCAGCTTAACTCACTCCCGGGACAGGGAAACGAACGAGCAGTTCTTC
TRBJ2-4 . . TRBV19 CASSKRGNIQYF TGTGCCAGTAGTAAACGAGGAAACATTCAGTACTTC
TRBJ2-1 . . TRBV13 CASSLVRANEQFF TGTGCCAGCAGCTTAGTTCGAGCAAATGAGCAGTTCTTC
TRBJ2-3 . . TRBV11-2 CASSQWGGVTNGALRYF TGTGCCAGCAGCCAGTGGGGTGGGGTGACTAACGGTGCATTGAGGTATTTT
TRBJ2-2 . . TRBV5-1 CASSPLAGTNTGELFF TGCGCCAGCAGCCCTCTCGCCGGGACGAACACCGGGGAGCTGTTTTTT
TRBJ2-3 TRBD1 once TRBV19 CASRGYTGGTSTDTQYF TGTGCCAGTAGGGGATATACAGGGGGAACTAGCACAGATACGCAGTATTTT
TRBJ1-2 . . TRBV28 CASSSPGGSMSYTF TGTGCCAGCAGTTCTCCGGGAGGATCTATGAGCTACACCTTC
TRBJ2-3 . . TRBV2 CASSSGTDTQYF TGTGCCAGCAGTTCAGGCACAGATACGCAGTATTTT
TRBJ2-7 . . TRBV9 CASSLGGPLYEQYF TGTGCCAGCAGCCTCGGGGGACCCCTCTACGAGCAGTACTTC
TRBJ1-2 TRBD1 . TRBV9 CASSPSTGGYGYTF TGTGCCAGCAGCCCGTCGACAGGGGGCTATGGCTACACCTTC
TRBJ1-1 . . TRBV15 CATSRDFTANAFF TGTGCCACCAGCAGAGATTTTACCGCTAACGCTTTCTTT
TRBJ1-3 TRBD1 . TRBV6-6 CATGMDRVGNTIYF TGTGCCACCGGGATGGACAGGGTTGGAAACACCATATATTTT
TRBJ2-4 . . TRBV5-4 CASSSQNKNIQYF TGTGCCAGCAGCTCACAGAACAAAAACATTCAGTACTTC
TRBJ1-1 TRBD1 . TRBV5-1 CASSSGQLSNTEAFF TGCGCCAGCAGCTCGGGACAGCTATCGAACACTGAAGCTTTCTTT
TRBJ2-4 . . TRBV5-8 CASSLQGNIQYF TGTGCCAGCAGCTTGCAGGGGAACATTCAGTACTTC
TRBJ2-1 . . TRBV20-1 CNPRGNEQFF TGCAACCCCAGGGGCAATGAGCAGTTCTTC
TRBJ2-3 . . TRBV11-3 CASSLGPMGAGAQYF TGTGCCAGCAGCTTAGGTCCTATGGGGGCCGGGGCGCAGTATTTT
TRBJ2-1 . . TRBV3-1/TRBV3-2 CASSQELQENNEQFF TGTGCCAGCAGCCAAGAGTTACAGGAAAACAATGAGCAGTTCTTC
TRBJ1-1 TRBD1 . TRBV6-5 CASSFGTGTFGAFF TGTGCCAGCAGCTTCGGGACAGGGACTTTTGGGGCTTTCTTT